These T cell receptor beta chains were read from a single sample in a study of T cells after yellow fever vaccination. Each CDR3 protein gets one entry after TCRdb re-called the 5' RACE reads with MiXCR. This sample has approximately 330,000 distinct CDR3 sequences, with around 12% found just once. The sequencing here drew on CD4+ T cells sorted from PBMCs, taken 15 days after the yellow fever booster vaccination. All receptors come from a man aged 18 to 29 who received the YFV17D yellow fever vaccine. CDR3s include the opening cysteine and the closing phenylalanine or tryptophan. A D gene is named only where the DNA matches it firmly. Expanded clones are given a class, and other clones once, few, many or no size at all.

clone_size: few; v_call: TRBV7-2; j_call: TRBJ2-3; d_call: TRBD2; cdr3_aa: CASSPGSLAGGTDTQYF; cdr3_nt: TGTGCCAGCAGCCCAGGTTCCCTAGCGGGGGGCACAGATACGCAGTATTTT
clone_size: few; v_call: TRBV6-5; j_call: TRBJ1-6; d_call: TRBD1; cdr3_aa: CASSYSTGQDSPLHF; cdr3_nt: TGTGCCAGCAGTTACTCGACCGGACAGGATTCACCCCTCCACTTT
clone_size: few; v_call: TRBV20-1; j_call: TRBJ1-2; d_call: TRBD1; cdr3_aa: CSASLQGASGYGYTF; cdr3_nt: TGCAGTGCTTCTCTACAGGGGGCTTCCGGATATGGCTACACCTTC
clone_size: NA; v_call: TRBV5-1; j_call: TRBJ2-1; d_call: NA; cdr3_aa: CASSLERRDNEQFF; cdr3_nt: TGCGCCAGCAGCTTGGAGCGGAGGGACAATGAGCAGTTCTTC
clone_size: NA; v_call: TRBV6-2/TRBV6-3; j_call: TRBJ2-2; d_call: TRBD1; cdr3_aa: CASSWDRSNTGELFF; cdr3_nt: TGTGCCAGCAGCTGGGACAGGTCGAACACCGGGGAGCTGTTTTTT
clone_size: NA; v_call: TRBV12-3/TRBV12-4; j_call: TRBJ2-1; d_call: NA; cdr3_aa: CASSWLNEQFF; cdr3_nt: TGTGCCAGCAGTTGGTTAAATGAGCAGTTCTTC
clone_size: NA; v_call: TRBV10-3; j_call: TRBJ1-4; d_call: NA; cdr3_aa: CAISDSLPEKLFF; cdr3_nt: TGTGCCATCAGTGACAGCCTCCCTGAAAAACTGTTTTTT
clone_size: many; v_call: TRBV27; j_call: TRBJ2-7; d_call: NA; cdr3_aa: CASSSTLRTGVSYEQYF; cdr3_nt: TGTGCCAGCAGTTCCACCCTCCGAACGGGCGTATCCTACGAGCAGTACTTC
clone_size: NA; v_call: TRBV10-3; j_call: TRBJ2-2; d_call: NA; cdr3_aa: CAISESTRGGGSVFTGELFF; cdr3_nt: TGTGCCATCAGTGAGTCGACTCGGGGTGGAGGGTCGGTGTTCACCGGGGAGCTGTTTTTT
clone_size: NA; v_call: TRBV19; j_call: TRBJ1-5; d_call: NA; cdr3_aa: CASTSTAHSNQPQHF; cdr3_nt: TGTGCCAGTACGTCGACAGCACATAGCAATCAGCCCCAGCATTTT
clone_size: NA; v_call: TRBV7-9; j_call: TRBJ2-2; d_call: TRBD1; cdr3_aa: CASSSDRAATGELFF; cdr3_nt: TGTGCCAGCAGCTCGGACAGGGCGGCCACCGGGGAGCTGTTTTTT
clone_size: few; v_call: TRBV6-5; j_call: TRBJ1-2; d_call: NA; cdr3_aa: CASRDSLANYGYTF; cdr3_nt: TGTGCCAGCAGAGACAGTTTAGCTAACTATGGCTACACCTTC
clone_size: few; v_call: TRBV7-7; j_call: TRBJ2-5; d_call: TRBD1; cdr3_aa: CASSLWTGQETQYF; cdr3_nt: TGTGCTAGCAGTCTATGGACAGGCCAAGAGACCCAGTACTTC
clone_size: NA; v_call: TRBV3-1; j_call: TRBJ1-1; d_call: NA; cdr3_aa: CASSQMAGGTEAFF; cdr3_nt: TGTGCCAGCAGCCAAATGGCGGGCGGCACTGAAGCTTTCTTT
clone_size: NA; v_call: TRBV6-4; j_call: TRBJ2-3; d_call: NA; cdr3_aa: CASSVSSGTDTQYF; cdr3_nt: TGTGCCAGCAGTGTAAGTAGCGGCACAGATACGCAGTATTTT
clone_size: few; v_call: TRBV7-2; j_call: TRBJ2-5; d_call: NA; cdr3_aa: CASWTNRGIGSF; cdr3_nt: TGTGCCAGCTGGACGAATCGTGGCATCGGGTCGTTC